This entry lists 22 T cell receptor beta chains sequenced from one sample in a study of blood T cell repertoires in COVID-19. Using immunoSEQ multiplex PCR, the repertoire was profiled, and TCRdb retains in-frame clones only, with some absent. The sample shows roughly 84,000 clones, approximately 80% of them seen only once. The sample comprised peripheral blood. The receptors were gathered from a middle-aged woman with active or convalescent COVID-19.

This chain joins TRBV11-1 and TRBJ2-5; 8 positions match TRBD1. In germline, CDR1 is SGHAT, CDR2 FQDESV (reference sequence). This CDR3 has 16 amino acids. With V trimmed by 5 bases and J by 5 bases, 13 bases remained unmatched. DNA for the CDR3: TGTGCCAGCAGCCCTGGATTCGGACAGGGCGGCGAGACCCAGTACTTC. This sequence encodes CASSPGFGQGGETQYF.

The CDR3 here is CASSLVGTGPEKLFF. CDR3 nucleotides: TGTGCCAGCAGCTTAGTGGGGACAGGCCCAGAAAAACTGTTTTTT. The rearrangement joins TRBV11-3 to TRBJ1-4, with TRBD1 matching 8 bases. The CDR3 extends over 15 amino acids. The germline V gene encodes CDR1 SGHNT and CDR2 YENEEA. V shed 1 base, J shed 8 bases, and the junction held 6 bases outside the gene matches.

This CDR3 reads CASSDTTGLASEQYF. The DNA of the CDR3 is TGTGCCAGCAGCGACACGACGGGACTGGCAAGCGAGCAGTACTTC. The rearrangement uses TRBV2 and TRBJ2-7; D might be TRBD2 (6 bases). The V end was cut by 6 bases, the J end by 6 bases, with 21 bases between. Per germline, CDR1 SNHLY and CDR2 FYNNEI. The CDR3 covers 15 residues. The full variable domain, rest sourced from reference TRBV2 and TRBJ2-7, is EPEVTQTPSHQVTQMGQEVILRCVPISNHLYFYWYRQILGQKVEFLVSFYNNEISEKSEIFDDQFSVERPDGSNFTLKIRSTKLEDSAMYFCASSDTTGLASEQYFGPGTRLTVT.

The chain employs TRBV18 and TRBJ2-1, with TRBD1 matching over 8 bases. This CDR3 spans 14 amino acids. Germline CDR1 reads KGHSH; CDR2 reads LQKENI. The J segment lost 4 bases and the V segment lost 5 bases, leaving 4 bases of the junction unmatched. CDR3 in DNA: TGTGCCAGCTCATTTGACAGGGGTTACAATGAGCAGTTCTTC. Residues: CASSFDRGYNEQFF. The entire variable domain, with the rest obtained from reference TRBV18 and TRBJ2-1, is as follows: NAGVMQNPRHLVRRRGQEARLRCSPMKGHSHVYWYRQLPEEGLKFMVYLQKENIIDESGMPKERFSAEFPKEGPSILRIQQVVRGDSAAYFCASSFDRGYNEQFFGPGTRLTVL.

This chain connects TRBV11-1 to TRBJ2-7; 9 bases line up with TRBD1. Trimming took 3 bases from V and 4 from J; bases not matched to a gene: 4. The germline V gene encodes CDR1 SGHAT and CDR2 FQDESV (reference sequence). This CDR3 spans 14 amino acids. The CDR3 reads CASSFATGGYEQYF. In nucleotides, the CDR3 is TGTGCCAGCAGCTTCGCGACAGGGGGTTACGAGCAGTACTTC.

The chain joins TRBV21-1 to TRBJ2-7; the tabulated D call, TRBD2, remains unverified against the DNA. TRBV21-1 is given as a pseudogene. The CDR3 has 17 residues. CDR3 protein: CASSKVGGGLEAYEQYF. The CDR3 bases are TGTGCCAGCAGCAAAGTGGGCGGGGGCTTAGAAGCCTACGAGCAGTACTTC.

The chain has TRBV15 and TRBJ2-7; D unresolved. The CDR3 totals 14 residues. The V end was cut by 3 bases, the J end by 4 bases, with 13 bases between. CDR1 LNHNV and CDR2 YYDKDF come from the germline V gene (reference sequence). This CDR3 is CATSRGTELYEQYF. The DNA for the CDR3 is TGTGCCACCAGCAGGGGTACAGAGTTATACGAGCAGTACTTC.

The chain carries TRBV19 and TRBJ2-3; TRBD1 is a possible D gene (5 bases). The CDR3 runs to 15 residues. Germline V gene data show CDR1 as LNHDA and CDR2 as SQIVND (reference sequence). V lost 0 bases and J lost 3, with 10 bases in between. The CDR3 DNA reads TGTGCCAGTAGTATAGATATTAAGGGGACAGATACGCAGTATTTT. It codes for CASSIDIKGTDTQYF.

A single count supports this clone. This chain links TRBV4-1 with TRBJ1-4; TRBD1 matches 9 bases. Germline trimming cut 3 bases from V and 8 bases from J; bases unmatched to any gene: 4. The germline CDR1 and CDR2 sequences are MGHRA and YSYEKL. This CDR3 is built from 14 residues. Here the CDR3 DNA reads TGCGCCAGCAGCCAGGGGACAGGGAACGAAAAACTGTTTTTT. Protein sequence: CASSQGTGNEKLFF.

The V call is TRBV7-7, the J call TRBJ2-5; 11 bases align to TRBD1. Trimming at V came to 2 bases and at J to 4 bases, leaving 6 bases not matched to a gene. Germline values: CDR1 SSHAT, CDR2 FNYEAQ (reference sequence). The CDR3 spans 16 residues. The CDR3 nucleotides read TGTGCCAGCAGCTTATCGGGACAGGGGGTGGGAGAGACCCAGTACTTC. Translating gives CASSLSGQGVGETQYF. Looking up the rest from reference TRBV7-7 and TRBJ2-5 gives the full variable domain: GAGVSQSPRYKVTKRGQDVTLRCDPISSHATLYWYQQALGQGPEFLTYFNYEAQPDKSGLPSDRFSAERPEGSISTLTIQRTEQRDSAMYRCASSLSGQGVGETQYFGPGTRLLVL.

The genes are TRBV7-9 and TRBJ1-2, with D possibly being TRBD1 (5 bases). V lost 1 base and J lost 6, with 9 bases in between. The CDR3 contains 13 residues. Germline CDR1 reads SEHNR; CDR2 reads FQNEAQ (reference sequence). CDR3 bases: TGTGCCAGCAGCTTAGGACAGTCCCATGGCTACACCTTC. Its translation is CASSLGQSHGYTF.

This rearrangement joins TRBV28 to TRBJ2-4; 8 bases line up with TRBD2. Trimming cost V 5 bases and J 1 base; bases outside gene matches: 4. The CDR3 is 15 amino acids. The germline gives CDR1 MDHEN, CDR2 SYDVKM. The CDR3 DNA reads as TGTGCCAGCAGTAAGACTAGCGCGGCCAAAAACATTCAGTACTTC. It is translated as CASSKTSAAKNIQYF.

The genes are TRBV7-9 and TRBJ2-1; 11 bases map to TRBD2. Germline V CDR1 and CDR2: SEHNR, FQNEAQ (reference sequence). The CDR3 has 18 amino acids. Germline trimming cut 4 bases from V and 0 bases from J; bases unmatched to any gene: 8. CDR3 in amino acids: CASSYPRTSGHSYNEQFF. CDR3 DNA: TGTGCCAGCAGCTACCCGAGGACTAGCGGGCACTCCTACAATGAGCAGTTCTTC.

This rearrangement joins TRBV6-5 to TRBJ1-2; 8 nucleotides line up with TRBD1. CDR1 and CDR2 (germline): MNHEY, SVGAGI. The CDR3 is 14 residues long. V shed 6 bases and J 1 base; nucleotides not matched to a gene: 4. The CDR3 bases are TGTGCCAGCAGCAGGACAGGGAGTAACTATGGCTACACCTTC. Amino acid sequence: CASSRTGSNYGYTF.

The V and J genes are TRBV7-2 and TRBJ2-5, with unresolved D. Germline assignment: CDR1 SGHTA and CDR2 FQGNSA. The length of the CDR3 is 11 residues. Trimming removed 3 bases at V and 7 bases at J, with 6 bases between. The CDR3 DNA sequence: TGTGCCAGCAGCTTGGGCCGGACCCAGTACTTC. This codes for CASSLGRTQYF. Looking up the rest from reference TRBV7-2 and TRBJ2-5 gives the full variable domain: GAGVSQSPSNKVTEKGKDVELRCDPISGHTALYWYRQSLGQGLEFLIYFQGNSAPDKSGLPSDRFSAERTGGSVSTLTIQRTQQEDSAVYLCASSLGRTQYFGPGTRLLVL.

The V gene is TRBV5-4, the J gene TRBJ1-6; a weak D match, TRBD1 (5 bases). Per germline, CDR1 SGHNT and CDR2 YYREEE (reference sequence). V lost 6 bases, J lost 4 bases, and 17 bases lay in between. The length of the CDR3 is 16 residues. The DNA of the CDR3 is TGTGCCAGCACCGCGGGCGGGGGTTCGTATAATTCACCCCTCCACTTT. Amino acid sequence: CASTAGGGSYNSPLHF.

This chain uses TRBV5-1 with TRBJ1-1; TRBD1 agrees at 9 bases. CDR3 length equals 15 residues. The V gene's germline CDR1 is SGHRS and CDR2 YFSETQ. Germline trimming cut 4 bases from V and 3 bases from J; bases unmatched to any gene: 7. The CDR3 sequence: CASSQQGAGDTEAFF. CDR3 DNA sequence: TGCGCCAGCAGCCAACAGGGGGCAGGGGACACTGAAGCTTTCTTT.

The J gene is TRBJ2-7, the V gene TRBV10-2, with 7 bases fitting TRBD2. Germline V gene lookup returns CDR1 WSHSY and CDR2 SAAADI. This CDR3 comprises 12 residues. With 10 bases clipped from V and 6 bases from J, the junction kept 9 bases outside the gene matches. The CDR3 DNA reads TGCGCCACATCGGACCCGGGAGGCGAGCAGTACTTC. Protein: CATSDPGGEQYF.

This chain connects TRBV3-1 (or the pseudogene TRBV3-2) to TRBJ1-1, with D unresolved. V was clipped by 1 base and J by 14 bases, with 14 bases between them. This CDR3 spans 12 amino acids. Germline CDR1 and CDR2: LGHDT and YNNKEL (reference sequence). CDR3 DNA sequence: TGTGCCAGCAGCCAAGCAACGGGAGTAGTGTTCTTT. Protein: CASSQATGVVFF.

The chain recombines TRBV7-2 with TRBJ2-1, with TRBD2 as a possible D gene (6 bases). This CDR3 contains 15 residues. V was shortened by 2 bases and J by 4 bases, with 12 bases between the two germline ends. The germline CDR1 and CDR2 sequences are SGHTA and FQGNSA. The CDR3 coding sequence is TGTGCCAGCAGCTTACCGGGAGCCGGATACAATGAGCAGTTCTTC. Its protein product is CASSLPGAGYNEQFF.

The sample holds a few counts of this clone. The J gene is TRBJ2-7, the V gene TRBV4-3; maybe TRBD1 (6 bases). The germline V and J ends were trimmed by 3 bases and 3 bases, with 15 bases remaining between them. The CDR3 is made up of 15 amino acids. Germline loops: CDR1 LGHNA, CDR2 YSLEER. CDR3 in amino acids: CASSQYRDMGYEQYF. The CDR3 nucleotides are TGCGCCAGCAGCCAGTACAGGGATATGGGCTACGAGCAGTACTTC.

This clone was seen only once. The chain combines TRBV5-5 with TRBJ2-4; tentatively, D is TRBD1 (5 bases). V was shortened by 9 bases and J by 7 bases, with 23 bases between the two germline ends. In germline, CDR1 is SGHKS, CDR2 YYEKEE (reference sequence). The CDR3 has 15 amino acids. The CDR3 nucleotides read TGTGCCACCCGCGTGGGGCACGGAGAGTATAACATTCAGTACTTC. Translating gives CATRVGHGEYNIQYF.